These 19 T cell receptor beta chains share one sample of origin, sequenced in a study of CD8 T cells in Susac syndrome. RNA amounts of 0.5 to 1 ug underwent reverse transcription with random hexamers. TCRdb processed the immunoSEQ multiplex PCR reads anew with MiXCR; each CDR3 protein has one entry. Counted here are approximately 230,000 distinct CDR3 sequences, roughly 93% occurring once; the ten biggest clones make up around 0.067%. What was sequenced was CD4+ T cells from PBMCs. Receptors originate from a human donor with multiple sclerosis.

This clonotype was recorded only once. This rearrangement joins TRBV12-3 or TRBV12-4 to TRBJ2-2; the D call may be TRBD1 or TRBD2 (6 bases each). The CDR3 runs 19 residues. Trimming stripped 8 bases from V and 1 base from J, with 26 bases between. CDR3 in DNA: TGTGCCAGCCTTGGACTACAGGGTAGGGTGATTGAGAACACCGGGGAGCTGTTTTTT. Residues: CASLGLQGRVIENTGELFF.

The chain joins TRBV5-1 to TRBJ2-5, with TRBD2 identical over 8 bases. From germline, CDR1 is SGHRS and CDR2 YFSETQ. Trimming at V came to 5 bases and at J to 1 base, leaving 4 bases not matched to a gene. This CDR3 comprises 14 residues. The chain's CDR3 is CASRRAGAQETQYF. The CDR3 DNA reads TGCGCCAGCAGGCGAGCGGGGGCCCAAGAGACCCAGTACTTC.

This rearrangement joins TRBV14 to TRBJ2-1; D is perhaps TRBD2 (6 bases). Trimming took 3 bases from V and 5 from J, leaving 14 bases between them. CDR3 length: 15 residues. Germline-derived CDR1 and CDR2 are SGHDN and FVKESK. The CDR3 spells CASSHLGLRDNEQFF. In DNA, the CDR3 is TGTGCCAGCAGCCATTTGGGACTCAGAGACAATGAGCAGTTCTTC.

This clonotype was seen only a few times. The chain carries TRBV24-1 and TRBJ2-7; the D gene is possibly TRBD2 (6 bases). V was shortened by 5 bases and J by 6 bases, with 19 bases between the two germline ends. CDR3 length: 15 residues. The germline V gene has CDR1 KGHDR and CDR2 SFDVKD. This CDR3 reads CATSGGGWDGGEQYV. CDR3 bases: TGTGCCACCAGTGGTGGGGGGTGGGACGGTGGCGAGCAGTACGTC.

This chain uses TRBV7-8 with TRBJ1-5; D remains ambiguous. Per germline, CDR1 SGHVS and CDR2 FQNEAQ. V lost 5 bases and J lost 0, with 11 bases in between. The CDR3 runs 15 residues. The CDR3 nucleotides are TGTGCCAGCAGCACCCCAGGAGTTAGCAATCAGCCCCAGCATTTT. Amino acids: CASSTPGVSNQPQHF.

The chain links TRBV7-3 to TRBJ2-1; 8 nucleotides align to TRBD1. CDR1 and CDR2 from the germline V gene are SGHTA and FQGTGA. The CDR3 is made up of 16 amino acids. V shed 4 bases and J 6 bases; nucleotides not matched to a gene: 11. CDR3 nucleotides: TGTGCCAGCAGCTCCCAGACGGGACAGGTCCCCAATGAGCAGTTCTTC. This encodes CASSSQTGQVPNEQFF.

The J gene is TRBJ1-5, the V gene TRBV20-1, with unresolved D. The V end was cut by 2 bases, the J end by 1 base, with 3 bases between. Germline lookup yields CDR1 DFQATT and CDR2 SNEGSKA (reference sequence). The CDR3 sequence is 12 residues long. CDR3 DNA: TGCAGTGCTAGACAGAGCAATCAGCCCCAGCATTTT. Translated: CSARQSNQPQHF.

The chain employs TRBV12-3 or TRBV12-4 and TRBJ1-1; 8 bases line up with TRBD1. Germline trimming cut 6 bases from V and 4 bases from J; bases unmatched to any gene: 7. The length of the CDR3 is 14 residues. CDR3 amino acids: CASSRQGSGTEAFF. In DNA form, the CDR3 reads TGTGCCAGCAGCCGACAGGGGTCTGGCACTGAAGCTTTCTTT.

For the CDR3, the DNA is TGTGCCAGCTCCTCGATGGGAGCGAACTACGAGCAGTACGTC. This encodes CASSSMGANYEQYV. The chain combines TRBV18 with TRBJ2-7, with TRBD2 as a possible D gene (5 bases). V dropped 6 bases and J dropped 3 bases, with 15 bases sitting between them. The V gene's germline CDR1 is KGHSH and CDR2 LQKENI. The CDR3 sequence is 14 residues long.

This clonotype was observed once. The V and J genes are TRBV4-1 and TRBJ1-6, with D possibly TRBD1 on 6 matching bases. Germline lookup yields CDR1 MGHRA and CDR2 YSYEKL. Trimming left V 4 bases short and J 7 bases short, with 20 bases between. The CDR3 is 17 amino acids. The CDR3 sequence: CASSRPPETGLNSPLHF. Here the CDR3 DNA reads TGCGCCAGCAGCCGTCCCCCCGAGACAGGTCTGAATTCACCCCTCCACTTT.

CDR3 region: CASSPGQGATDTQYF. The CDR3 DNA reads as TGCGCCAGCAGCCCGGGACAGGGGGCCACAGATACGCAGTATTTT. The chain recombines TRBV4-1 with TRBJ2-3; 12 bases map to TRBD1. The length of the CDR3 is 15 residues. CDR1 is MGHRA, CDR2 YSYEKL, per germline. V lost 4 bases, J lost 2 bases, and 1 base stayed unmatched.

The chain employs TRBV29-1 and TRBJ1-4; perhaps TRBD1 as D (6 bases). This CDR3 comprises 13 residues. Deletions cut 6 bases from V and 5 bases from J, with 13 bases between. CDR1 and CDR2 (germline): SQVTM, ANQGSEA. CDR3 DNA sequence: TGCAGCGTGGTGGACAGCCTGAATGAAAAACTGTTTTTT. Encoded protein: CSVVDSLNEKLFF.

The genes are TRBV7-3 and TRBJ1-6; 9 nucleotides line up with TRBD1. V shed 5 bases and J 7 bases; nucleotides not matched to a gene: 3. Germline V gene sequence: CDR1 SGHTA, CDR2 FQGTGA. The CDR3 extends over 14 amino acids. For the CDR3, the DNA is TGTGCCAGCAGCCAACAGGGGGCGAATTCACCCCTCCACTTT. Translated: CASSQQGANSPLHF.

The V and J genes are TRBV10-3 and TRBJ1-5; 8 bases map to TRBD1. CDR3 length: 14 residues. The trim removed 4 bases at V and 2 bases at J, leaving 1 base unmatched. Germline values: CDR1 ENHRY, CDR2 SYGVKD. The DNA of the CDR3 is TGTGCCATCAGTGCGGACAGGGGCAATCAGCCCCAGCATTTT. This gives the protein CAISADRGNQPQHF.

This clonotype has only one observation. The rearrangement links TRBV29-1 to TRBJ1-1; D is perhaps TRBD1 (5 bases). There are 13 residues in the CDR3. V dropped 6 bases and J dropped 5 bases, with 16 bases sitting between them. Germline CDR1 and CDR2: SQVTM and ANQGSEA. The CDR3 bases are TGCAGCGTGAGCCGCCTGGGGGGAACTGAAGCTTTCTTT. This encodes CSVSRLGGTEAFF.

This clonotype was seen a single time. This chain connects TRBV5-6 to TRBJ1-2; 9 bases fit TRBD1. The V and J ends lost 3 bases and 7 bases, in that order; junction bases with no gene match: 13. In germline, CDR1 is SGHDT, CDR2 YYEEEE. This CDR3 comprises 16 residues. Here the CDR3 DNA reads TGTGCCAGCAGCTCCCTCCGGGACAGGGTTTCTAGTGGCTACACCTTC. As protein: CASSSLRDRVSSGYTF.

The chain has TRBV5-6 and TRBJ2-7; no clear D gene. CDR1 is SGHDT and CDR2 is YYEEEE in the germline V gene. The CDR3 contains 14 residues. V lost 0 bases and J 6 bases, leaving 13 bases between the germline ends. CDR3 sequence: CASSLGRELSEQYF. Written as DNA, the CDR3 is TGTGCCAGCAGCTTGGGAAGGGAATTAAGCGAGCAGTACTTC.

This rearrangement joins TRBV12-3 or TRBV12-4 to TRBJ2-3; 10 bases agree with TRBD2. V lost 1 base, J lost 0 bases, and 4 bases stayed unmatched. This CDR3 region has 17 residues. This CDR3 is CASSLELAGRSTDTQYF. The CDR3 DNA reads TGTGCCAGCAGTTTAGAACTAGCGGGGAGGAGCACAGATACGCAGTATTTT.

This clonotype was counted a single time. The V and J genes are TRBV12-3 or TRBV12-4 and TRBJ1-5; 7 bases map to TRBD1. Trimming at V came to 7 bases and at J to 6 bases, leaving 9 bases not matched to a gene. The CDR3 consists of 14 residues. CDR3 nucleotide sequence: TGTGCCAGCAACTTGGGACGACAGGGTCAGCCCCAGCATTTT. Translation gives CASNLGRQGQPQHF.